The next 6 T cell receptor beta chains were all read from a single sample in a study of long-term antiretroviral therapy in people with HIV. The authors ran the immunoSEQ assay, v3.0, at survey level. This table comes from immunoSEQ multiplex PCR, and its TCRdb copy is limited to in-frame clones, with some not included. Of just under 30,000 clones in the sample, 88% were seen once. This specimen was unsorted PBMCs, taken about 5 years before starting antiretroviral therapy. The receptors here all came from a man aged 50-59 years with HIV.

The J gene is TRBJ2-1, the V gene TRBV7-9, with 7 bases matching TRBD1. The CDR3 has 15 amino acids. CDR1 SEHNR and CDR2 FQNEAQ come from the germline V gene (reference sequence). Losses at the gene ends were 2 bases for V and 5 bases for J; bases not matched to a gene: 6. CDR3 region: CASSLFGTVDNEQFF. CDR3 sequence (DNA): TGTGCCAGCAGCTTATTCGGGACAGTGGACAATGAGCAGTTCTTC.

The J gene is TRBJ1-3, the V gene TRBV6-5; 7 bases are a match to TRBD1. The CDR3 spans 16 residues. Germline assignment: CDR1 MNHEY and CDR2 SVGAGI. V lost 0 bases to trimming and J lost 2 bases; unmatched junction nucleotides: 4. CDR3 bases: TGTGCCAGCAGTTACTCATTGACAGGGCCTGGAAACACCATATATTTT. This codes for CASSYSLTGPGNTIYF.

This sequence joins TRBV7-8 and TRBJ1-2; 9 bases fit TRBD1. Trimming took 5 bases from V and 4 from J; bases not matched to a gene: 8. The CDR3 is 15 residues long. CDR1 and CDR2 from the germline V gene are SGHVS and FQNEAQ. The CDR3 reads CASSPRDRAIYGYTF. In nucleotides, the CDR3 is TGTGCCAGCAGCCCTCGGGACAGGGCAATCTATGGCTACACCTTC.

This clone was seen just once. This chain connects TRBV19 to TRBJ2-3; 11 nucleotides match TRBD2. The germline gives CDR1 LNHDA, CDR2 SQIVND (reference sequence). This CDR3 contains 16 residues. V lost 4 bases and J lost 1; bases outside the gene matches: 4. CDR3 nucleotide sequence: TGTGCCAGTAGTAGCACGGGACTAGCGGGCACAGATACGCAGTATTTT. It translates to CASSSTGLAGTDTQYF.

V usage is TRBV27 and J usage is TRBJ1-1; no firm D call. The CDR3 sequence is 16 residues long. Trimming removed 6 bases from V and 2 bases from J, with 19 bases in between. Germline V CDR1 and CDR2: MNHEY, SMNVEV (reference sequence). This chain's CDR3 is CASSQYMGIYNTEAFF. DNA for the CDR3: TGTGCCAGCAGCCAATATATGGGGATTTACAACACTGAAGCTTTCTTT.

The table lists this clone with a count of one. DNA of the CDR3: TGTGCCAGCAGCTTGGGTATAGCAGGGCTTGAAGCTTTCTTT. Translated, it gives CASSLGIAGLEAFF. This chain connects TRBV5-4 to TRBJ1-1; D may be TRBD1 (5 bases). Germline lookup yields CDR1 SGHNT and CDR2 YYREEE (reference sequence). V was clipped by 0 bases and J by 7 bases, with 13 bases between them. CDR3 length equals 14 residues.